This paragraph reports one T cell receptor beta chain. Its antigen remains unidentified. Using a J-beta primer mix together with a sample-barcoded 5' primer, a second PCR was run for about 6 to 12 cycles. TCRdb re-analysed the 5' RACE reads in MiXCR, keeping a single row per CDR3 protein. Of 1.5 million to 2 million distinct CDR3 sequences listed, roughly 27% are singletons. These data originate in a study of blood T cells in healthy people across ages. Overall study context: Researchers report that template switching captured about one barcoded beta molecule per two T cells.

The CDR3 covers 14 residues. Broader study findings: Observed TCR beta diversity showed a strong correlation with the percentage of naive T cells as measured by flow cytometry. Both higher diversity and more naive CD4+ cells marked long-lived donors when set against aged donors. Diversity was estimated from one million T cells, and these estimates were considered underestimates.

The sequencing input was blood. This receptor was obtained from a woman under 40 in good health. The rearrangement joins TRBV12-3 or TRBV12-4 to TRBJ2-7; possible D gene TRBD1, 6 bases. CDR3 nucleotide sequence: TGTGTCAGCAGCCCGAGGGGGATATGGTACGAGCAGTACGTC. It is translated as CVSSPRGIWYEQYV.